This paragraph covers one TCR beta chain sequence. In its sample, this clonotype was seen many times. Its antigen is currently not known. One base away there is no much larger clone; base qualities are not given. The sample comes from a study of T-cell memory formation after mild COVID-19 (dated by TCRdb to about 2021). For the study in its entirety: Most TCR sequence clusters were specific to one of the two donors. Longitudinal TCRalpha and TCRbeta repertoire sequencing tracked T-cell clones expanding and contracting after mild COVID-19 in two donors. The cohort comprised two young, previously healthy adult volunteers, one female and one male. Broader findings and caveats from the paper: Contracting CD4+ clones turned up mainly in the CM and EM memory subsets, whereas EMRA was where CD8+ clones were enriched. Only a couple of mild cases were covered by the study, and larger cohorts that include severe cases with pre-infection samples were considered necessary. Whether the second-wave clones peaking on day 37 were SARS-CoV-2 specific was not confirmed. Some responding clones were detected in pre-infection memory, which suggested that pre-existing cross-reactive memory T cells had joined the SARS-CoV-2 response. Clones contracting from day 15 to 85 had balanced CD4/CD8 phenotypes, while a second wave expanding from day 15 to 37 was biased towards CD4+.

Sequenced using an Illumina NovaSeq 6000. cDNA libraries for TCRalpha and TCRbeta were prepared by 5'RACE using constant-segment primers, with sample barcodes and unique molecular identifiers added. RNA was extracted from every sample with Trizol reagent. Amplification of the libraries took two PCR steps, and the second step added a second sample barcode plus Illumina TruSeq adapters. Sequencing of the libraries was done on an Illumina NovaSeq, producing 2 x 150 bp paired-end reads. Per the original workflow: Reads were demultiplexed and collapsed into UMI-guided consensus sequences with migec v1.2.7. Using mixcr v2.1.11, the UMI consensuses were aligned to TRA and TRB V and J templates and assembled into clonotypes. A clonotype was counted as expanded or contracted only if both edgeR and NoisET called the change significant, with noise models trained on biological replicates. For edgeR calls, the cutoffs were a false discovery rate-adjusted p below 0.01 and a log2 fold-change threshold of 1. PCA with hierarchical clustering of max-normalized trajectories of the 1000 most abundant clonotypes was used as exploratory dynamics analysis. Separately sequenced CD4+ and CD8+ repertoires were used to assign a CD4 or CD8 phenotype to each responding clone. TCRdb took the public reads, trimmed them with fastp at Q25, ran MiXCR for clone calling and kept in-frame beta chains. Each CDR3 protein gets just one entry, which takes the most common genes and DNA from the rows behind it. The V and J calls and clone size are TCRdb's, not the authors'. The sample table contains more than 150,000 distinct CDR3 sequences; only one count was recorded for 11% of them. The ten most abundant clones make up about 3.5% of the sample.

Ficoll-Paque density gradient centrifugation was the method used to isolate PBMCs. The material sequenced was PBMCs or a T cell subset sorted from them (not recorded which). This receptor was identified in a man aged 18 to 30 who had mild COVID-19 (a few samples of this study predate the infection). The sample titles of this study are shuffled in the database, so cell type and time point are left out; the donor was told from shared clones.

The sequenced DNA is TGTGCCAGCAGCTTTAACAGGAGCTATGGCTACACCTTC. The resulting protein is CASSFNRSYGYTF. Recombination linked TRBV11-2 to TRBJ1-2; TRBD1 might be the D gene, on 5 matching bases. The germline V gene specifies SGHAT as CDR1 and FQNNGV as CDR2. Measured from the cysteine to the phenylalanine, the CDR3 is 13 residues long. CDR3 DNA only is kept here, 39 bases in frame from base 1. V was cut back by 3 bases and J by 4 bases, leaving a gap of 9 bases between them.